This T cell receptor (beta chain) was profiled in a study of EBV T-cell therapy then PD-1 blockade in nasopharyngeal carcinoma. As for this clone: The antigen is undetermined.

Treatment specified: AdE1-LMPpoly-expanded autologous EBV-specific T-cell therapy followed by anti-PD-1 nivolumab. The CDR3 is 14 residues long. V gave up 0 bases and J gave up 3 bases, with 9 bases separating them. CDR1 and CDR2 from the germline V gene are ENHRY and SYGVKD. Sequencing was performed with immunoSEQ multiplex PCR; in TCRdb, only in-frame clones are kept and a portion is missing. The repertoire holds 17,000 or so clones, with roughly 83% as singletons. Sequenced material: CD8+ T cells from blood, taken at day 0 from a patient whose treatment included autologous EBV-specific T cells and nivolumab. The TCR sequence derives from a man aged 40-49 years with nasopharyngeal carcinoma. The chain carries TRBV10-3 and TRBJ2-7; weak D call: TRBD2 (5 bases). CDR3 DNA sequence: TGTGCCATCAGTGAGTCGACTGGACTCTACGAGCAGTACTTC. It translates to CAISESTGLYEQYF.